This is a list of T cell receptor beta chains from one sample in a study of blood T cell repertoires in COVID-19. The assay was immunoSEQ multiplex PCR, and TCRdb's table has in-frame clones only and misses some. The sample shows about 240,000 clones, around 86% of them seen only once. Sample: peripheral blood. These receptors were collected from a man aged 25 to 45 who had recovered from COVID-19. Each CDR3 is given with its conserved first and last residue. A D gene is named only where the DNA matches it firmly. Clone size is not always given. Where it is, it says once, few, many or a class for expanded clones.

d_call: -
v_call: TRBV5-1
cdr3_length: 11
j_call: TRBJ1-2
clone_size: few
cdr3_aa: CASSENDGYTF
cdr3_nt: TGCGCCAGCAGCGAGAACGATGGCTACACCTTC

d_call: -
v_call: TRBV2
cdr3_length: 16
j_call: TRBJ2-1
clone_size: -
cdr3_aa: CASSELTDTPWNRQFF
cdr3_nt: TGTGCCAGCAGTGAGCTTACCGACACCCCGTGGAATAGGCAGTTCTTC

d_call: -
v_call: TRBV3-1/TRBV3-2
cdr3_length: 13
j_call: TRBJ2-3
clone_size: -
cdr3_aa: CASSQGGTDTQYF
cdr3_nt: TGTGCCAGCAGCCAAGGAGGCACAGATACGCAGTATTTT

d_call: TRBD2
v_call: TRBV19
cdr3_length: 16
j_call: TRBJ2-3
clone_size: -
cdr3_aa: CASSALKLADTDTQYF
cdr3_nt: TGTGCCAGTAGTGCTCTGAAACTAGCGGATACAGATACGCAGTATTTT

d_call: -
v_call: TRBV18
cdr3_length: 12
j_call: TRBJ1-1
clone_size: few
cdr3_aa: CASSAGIAEAFF
cdr3_nt: TGTGCCAGCTCAGCAGGGATTGCTGAAGCTTTCTTT

d_call: -
v_call: TRBV6-1
cdr3_length: 16
j_call: TRBJ1-5
clone_size: -
cdr3_aa: CASSEVGRRGNQPQHF
cdr3_nt: TGTGCCAGCAGTGAAGTGGGGAGGAGAGGCAATCAGCCCCAGCATTTT

d_call: -
v_call: TRBV5-1
cdr3_length: 14
j_call: TRBJ2-7
clone_size: -
cdr3_aa: CASSLDPQSYEQYF
cdr3_nt: TGCGCCAGCAGCTTGGATCCTCAGTCCTACGAGCAGTACTTC

d_call: TRBD2
v_call: TRBV18
cdr3_length: 17
j_call: TRBJ2-3
clone_size: -
cdr3_aa: CASSAWTSGGYADTQYF
cdr3_nt: TGTGCCAGCTCAGCGTGGACTAGCGGGGGGTATGCAGATACGCAGTATTTT

d_call: -
v_call: TRBV6-5
cdr3_length: 13
j_call: TRBJ2-2
clone_size: -
cdr3_aa: CASSYSRVGELFF
cdr3_nt: TGTGCCAGCAGTTACTCGAGGGTCGGGGAGCTGTTTTTT

d_call: TRBD1
v_call: TRBV27
cdr3_length: 14
j_call: TRBJ1-1
clone_size: -
cdr3_aa: CASSPDRVYTEAFF
cdr3_nt: TGTGCCAGCAGTCCGGACAGGGTCTACACTGAAGCTTTCTTT

d_call: -
v_call: TRBV18
cdr3_length: 13
j_call: TRBJ1-1
clone_size: few
cdr3_aa: CASSPGGGKEAFF
cdr3_nt: TGTGCCAGCTCACCAGGGGGGGGCAAAGAAGCTTTCTTT

d_call: TRBD2
v_call: TRBV9
cdr3_length: 17
j_call: TRBJ2-1
clone_size: -
cdr3_aa: CASSPRLNSGGMYEQFF
cdr3_nt: TGTGCCAGCAGCCCACGACTGAACAGCGGGGGGATGTATGAGCAGTTCTTC

d_call: TRBD1
v_call: TRBV6-5
cdr3_length: 15
j_call: TRBJ1-2
clone_size: -
cdr3_aa: CASSYGTDQEFGYTF
cdr3_nt: TGTGCCAGCAGTTACGGGACAGACCAGGAGTTCGGCTACACCTTC

d_call: -
v_call: TRBV5-8
cdr3_length: 15
j_call: TRBJ1-1
clone_size: -
cdr3_aa: CASSLSLGGGTEAFF
cdr3_nt: TGTGCCAGCAGCTTATCGTTGGGGGGGGGAACTGAAGCTTTCTTT

d_call: TRBD2
v_call: TRBV9
cdr3_length: 14
j_call: TRBJ2-3
clone_size: -
cdr3_aa: CASNDRTSSDTQYF
cdr3_nt: TGTGCCAGTAACGACCGGACTAGCTCTGATACGCAGTATTTT

d_call: TRBD1
v_call: TRBV19
cdr3_length: 17
j_call: TRBJ1-5
clone_size: few
cdr3_aa: CASSQYTGTGGNQPQHF
cdr3_nt: TGTGCCAGTAGCCAGTATACGGGGACAGGGGGCAATCAGCCCCAGCATTTT

d_call: -
v_call: TRBV12-3/TRBV12-4
cdr3_length: 13
j_call: TRBJ1-1
clone_size: -
cdr3_aa: CASSLAGVTEAFF
cdr3_nt: TGTGCCAGCAGTTTAGCAGGGGTCACTGAAGCTTTCTTT

d_call: -
v_call: TRBV11-2
cdr3_length: 15
j_call: TRBJ1-3
clone_size: once
cdr3_aa: CASSLGGDSGNTIYF
cdr3_nt: TGTGCCAGCAGCTTGGGGGGGGACTCTGGAAACACCATATATTTT

d_call: -
v_call: TRBV11-3
cdr3_length: 14
j_call: TRBJ1-1
clone_size: -
cdr3_aa: CASSLREGLFEAFF
cdr3_nt: TGTGCCAGCAGCTTAAGGGAGGGACTGTTTGAAGCTTTCTTT

d_call: TRBD1
v_call: TRBV5-1
cdr3_length: 13
j_call: TRBJ2-1
clone_size: -
cdr3_aa: CASSAQGADEQFF
cdr3_nt: TGCGCCAGCAGCGCACAGGGGGCCGATGAGCAGTTCTTC

d_call: TRBD1
v_call: TRBV4-1
cdr3_length: 15
j_call: TRBJ1-4
clone_size: -
cdr3_aa: CASSHEGTGDEKLFF
cdr3_nt: TGCGCCAGCAGCCACGAGGGGACAGGGGATGAAAAACTGTTTTTT

d_call: TRBD1
v_call: TRBV19
cdr3_length: 14
j_call: TRBJ1-2
clone_size: -
cdr3_aa: CASQPGGRAEGYTF
cdr3_nt: TGTGCCAGTCAACCAGGGGGTCGAGCGGAAGGCTACACCTTC

d_call: -
v_call: TRBV7-9
cdr3_length: 14
j_call: TRBJ1-4
clone_size: -
cdr3_aa: CASSIMGADEKLFF
cdr3_nt: TGTGCCAGCAGTATAATGGGGGCGGATGAAAAACTGTTTTTT

d_call: -
v_call: TRBV4-1
cdr3_length: 17
j_call: TRBJ1-6
clone_size: -
cdr3_aa: CASSQANRDAWNSPLHF
cdr3_nt: TGCGCCAGCAGCCAAGCGAACAGGGACGCCTGGAATTCACCCCTCCACTTT

d_call: -
v_call: TRBV5-1
cdr3_length: 16
j_call: TRBJ2-2
clone_size: -
cdr3_aa: CASSSSGKTYTGELFF
cdr3_nt: TGCGCCAGCAGCTCTTCGGGAAAGACCTACACCGGGGAGCTGTTTTTT

d_call: TRBD1
v_call: TRBV5-1
cdr3_length: 15
j_call: TRBJ2-1
clone_size: once
cdr3_aa: CASSPGQTSYNEQFF
cdr3_nt: TGCGCCAGCAGTCCGGGACAGACCTCCTACAATGAGCAGTTCTTC

d_call: TRBD2
v_call: TRBV5-5
cdr3_length: 14
j_call: TRBJ2-1
clone_size: once
cdr3_aa: CASSLRGLYNEQFF
cdr3_nt: TGTGCCAGCAGCTTGCGGGGACTATACAATGAGCAGTTCTTC

d_call: TRBD2
v_call: TRBV18
cdr3_length: 18
j_call: TRBJ2-3
clone_size: -
cdr3_aa: CASSRRTTSGGSTDTQYF
cdr3_nt: TGTGCCAGCTCACGGCGCACGACTAGCGGGGGTAGCACAGATACGCAGTATTTT

d_call: -
v_call: TRBV2
cdr3_length: 12
j_call: TRBJ1-2
clone_size: many
cdr3_aa: CASLLGLYGYTF
cdr3_nt: TGTGCCAGTCTTCTGGGGCTCTATGGCTACACCTTC